These T cell receptor beta chains were read from a single sample in a study of CD8 T cells in Susac syndrome. TCRdb passed the immunoSEQ multiplex PCR reads through MiXCR, listing each CDR3 protein once. This sample has about 300,000 distinct CDR3 sequences; 70% to 90% occur once, and the top ten carry around 0.12%. Sequencing was done on a sample of CD8+ T cells from PBMCs. The receptors were gathered from a human donor with multiple sclerosis. CDR3s include the opening cysteine and the closing phenylalanine or tryptophan. D genes are given only for firm matches. The size field is filled for only some rows; it gives once, few, many or a size class.

j_gene: TRBJ2-1; d_gene: TRBD2; v_gene: TRBV9; abundance: .; CDR3aa: CASSVNGRLNEQFF; CDR3nt: TGTGCCAGCAGCGTAAACGGGAGGTTGAATGAGCAGTTCTTC
j_gene: TRBJ2-4; d_gene: .; v_gene: TRBV7-9; abundance: .; CDR3aa: CASSHLQGGLAKNIQYF; CDR3nt: TGTGCCAGCAGCCACTTGCAAGGGGGACTAGCCAAAAACATTCAGTACTTC
j_gene: TRBJ2-5; d_gene: TRBD2; v_gene: TRBV4-1; abundance: .; CDR3aa: CASSQVKAGAETQYF; CDR3nt: TGCGCCAGCAGCCAAGTAAAGGCGGGAGCGGAGACCCAGTACTTC
j_gene: TRBJ2-1; d_gene: .; v_gene: TRBV11-2; abundance: .; CDR3aa: CASSLAPTGYNEQFF; CDR3nt: TGTGCCAGCAGCTTAGCCCCGACAGGCTACAATGAGCAGTTCTTC
j_gene: TRBJ2-7; d_gene: .; v_gene: TRBV15; abundance: few; CDR3aa: CATSRGDEFSVGEQYF; CDR3nt: TGTGCCACCAGCAGAGGGGATGAGTTTTCCGTGGGCGAGCAGTACTTC
j_gene: TRBJ2-2; d_gene: TRBD1; v_gene: TRBV30; abundance: .; CDR3aa: CAWESGTGDTGELFF; CDR3nt: TGTGCCTGGGAATCCGGGACAGGGGACACCGGGGAGCTGTTTTTT
j_gene: TRBJ2-1; d_gene: .; v_gene: TRBV5-4; abundance: .; CDR3aa: CASSLWPPVEQFF; CDR3nt: TGTGCCAGCAGCTTATGGCCACCCGTAGAGCAGTTCTTC
j_gene: TRBJ2-1; d_gene: .; v_gene: TRBV24-1; abundance: once; CDR3aa: CATSDLARDEQFF; CDR3nt: TGTGCCACCAGTGATTTGGCCCGCGATGAGCAGTTCTTC
j_gene: TRBJ2-1; d_gene: TRBD2; v_gene: TRBV5-3; abundance: .; CDR3aa: CARSQQVAGVSYNEQFF; CDR3nt: TGTGCCAGAAGCCAACAAGTAGCGGGAGTCTCCTACAATGAGCAGTTCTTC
j_gene: TRBJ2-1; d_gene: .; v_gene: TRBV29-1; abundance: .; CDR3aa: CSVDSGATYNEQFF; CDR3nt: TGCAGCGTTGACTCGGGAGCCACATACAATGAGCAGTTCTTC
j_gene: TRBJ2-1; d_gene: .; v_gene: TRBV20-1; abundance: .; CDR3aa: CSARDYVEFSYNEQFF; CDR3nt: TGCAGTGCTAGAGATTACGTCGAGTTCTCCTACAATGAGCAGTTCTTC